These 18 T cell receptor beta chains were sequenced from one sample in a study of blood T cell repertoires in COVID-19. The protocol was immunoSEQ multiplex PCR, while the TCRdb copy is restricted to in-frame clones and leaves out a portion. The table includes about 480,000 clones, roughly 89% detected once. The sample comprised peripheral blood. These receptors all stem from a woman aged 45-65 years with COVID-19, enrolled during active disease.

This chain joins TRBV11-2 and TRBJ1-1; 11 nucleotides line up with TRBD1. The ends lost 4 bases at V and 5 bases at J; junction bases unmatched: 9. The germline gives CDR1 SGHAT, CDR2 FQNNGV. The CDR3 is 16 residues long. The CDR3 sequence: CASSSAGQGAVTEAFF. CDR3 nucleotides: TGTGCCAGCAGCTCAGCCGGACAGGGGGCGGTTACTGAAGCTTTCTTT.

The CDR3 loop is CASSAMDRYTEAFF. The CDR3 DNA is TGTGCCAGCAGTGCTATGGACAGATACACTGAAGCTTTCTTT. The genes are TRBV27 and TRBJ1-1; TRBD1 might be the D (6 bases). Trimming took off 5 bases at V and 3 bases at J, with 13 bases between the two ends. CDR1 is MNHEY and CDR2 is SMNVEV in the germline V gene (reference sequence). There are 14 residues in the CDR3.

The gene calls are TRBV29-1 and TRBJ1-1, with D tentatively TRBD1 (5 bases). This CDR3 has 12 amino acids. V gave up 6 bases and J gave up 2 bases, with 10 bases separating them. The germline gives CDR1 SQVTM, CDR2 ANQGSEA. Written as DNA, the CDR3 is TGCAGCGTGAACAGGTTAAACACTGAAGCTTTCTTT. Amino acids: CSVNRLNTEAFF.

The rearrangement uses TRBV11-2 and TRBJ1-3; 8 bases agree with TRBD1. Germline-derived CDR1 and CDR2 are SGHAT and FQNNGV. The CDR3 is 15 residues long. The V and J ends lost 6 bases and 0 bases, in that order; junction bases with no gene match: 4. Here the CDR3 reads CASSFTGGSGNTIYF. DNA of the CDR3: TGTGCCAGCAGTTTTACAGGGGGCTCTGGAAACACCATATATTTT.

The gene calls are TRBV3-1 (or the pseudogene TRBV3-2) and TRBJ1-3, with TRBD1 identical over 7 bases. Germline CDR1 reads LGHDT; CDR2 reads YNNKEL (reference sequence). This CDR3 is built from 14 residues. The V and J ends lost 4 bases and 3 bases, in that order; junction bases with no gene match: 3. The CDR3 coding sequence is TGTGCCAGCAGCCGACACAGGGGTGGAAACACCATATATTTT. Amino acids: CASSRHRGGNTIYF.

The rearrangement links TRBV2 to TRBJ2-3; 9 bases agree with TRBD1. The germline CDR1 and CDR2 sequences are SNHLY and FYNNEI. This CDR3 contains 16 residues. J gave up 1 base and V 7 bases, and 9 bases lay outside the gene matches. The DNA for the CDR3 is TGTGCCAGCACCGTCCCCGGACAGGGGCGCACAGATACGCAGTATTTT. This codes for CASTVPGQGRTDTQYF.

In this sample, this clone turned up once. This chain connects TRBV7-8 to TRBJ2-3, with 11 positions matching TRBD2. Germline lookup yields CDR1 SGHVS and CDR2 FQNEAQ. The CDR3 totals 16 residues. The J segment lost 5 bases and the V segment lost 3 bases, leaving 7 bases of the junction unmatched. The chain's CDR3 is CASSFIAGGPGDTQYF. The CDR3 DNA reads TGTGCCAGCAGCTTCATAGCGGGGGGGCCTGGAGATACGCAGTATTTT.

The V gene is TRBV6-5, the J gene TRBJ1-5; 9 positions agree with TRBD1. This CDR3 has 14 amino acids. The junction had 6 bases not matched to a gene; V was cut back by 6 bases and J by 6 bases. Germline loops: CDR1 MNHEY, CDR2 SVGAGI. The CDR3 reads CASRQTGGSQPQHF. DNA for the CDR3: TGTGCCAGCAGGCAAACAGGGGGCAGTCAGCCCCAGCATTTT.

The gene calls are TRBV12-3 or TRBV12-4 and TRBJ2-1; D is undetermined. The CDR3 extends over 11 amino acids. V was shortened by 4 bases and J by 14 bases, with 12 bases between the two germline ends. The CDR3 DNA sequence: TGTGCCAGCAGTTCCAACCTATCGAAGTTCTTC. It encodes CASSSNLSKFF.

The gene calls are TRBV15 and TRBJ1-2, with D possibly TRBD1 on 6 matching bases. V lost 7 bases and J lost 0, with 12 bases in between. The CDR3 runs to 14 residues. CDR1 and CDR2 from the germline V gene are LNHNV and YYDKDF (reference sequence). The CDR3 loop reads CATTPGHSNYGYTF. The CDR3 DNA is TGTGCCACCACCCCGGGACACTCTAACTATGGCTACACCTTC.

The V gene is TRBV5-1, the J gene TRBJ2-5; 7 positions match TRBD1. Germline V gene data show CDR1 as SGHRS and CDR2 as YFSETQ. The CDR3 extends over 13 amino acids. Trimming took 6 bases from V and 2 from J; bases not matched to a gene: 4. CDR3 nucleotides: TGCGCCAGCACCATGGGACAGCAAGAGACCCAGTACTTC. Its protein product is CASTMGQQETQYF. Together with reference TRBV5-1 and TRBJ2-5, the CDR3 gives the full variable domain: KAGVTQTPRYLIKTRGQQVTLSCSPISGHRSVSWYQQTPGQGLQFLFEYFSETQRNKGNFPGRFSGRQFSNSRSEMNVSTLELGDSALYLCASTMGQQETQYFGPGTRLLVL.

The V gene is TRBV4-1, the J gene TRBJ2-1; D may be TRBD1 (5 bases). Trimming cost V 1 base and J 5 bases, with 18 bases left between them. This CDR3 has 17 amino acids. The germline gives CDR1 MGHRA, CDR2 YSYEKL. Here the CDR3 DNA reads TGCGCCAGCAGCCAAGGGTTGGGGCAGGTCGTTAACAATGAGCAGTTCTTC. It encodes CASSQGLGQVVNNEQFF.

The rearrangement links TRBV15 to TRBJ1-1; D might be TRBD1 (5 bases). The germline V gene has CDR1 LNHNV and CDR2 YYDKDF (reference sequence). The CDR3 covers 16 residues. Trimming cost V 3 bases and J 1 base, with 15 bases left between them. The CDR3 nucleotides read TGTGCCACCAGCAGGGGGGTCGGGGGAAGGAACACTGAAGCTTTCTTT. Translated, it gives CATSRGVGGRNTEAFF.

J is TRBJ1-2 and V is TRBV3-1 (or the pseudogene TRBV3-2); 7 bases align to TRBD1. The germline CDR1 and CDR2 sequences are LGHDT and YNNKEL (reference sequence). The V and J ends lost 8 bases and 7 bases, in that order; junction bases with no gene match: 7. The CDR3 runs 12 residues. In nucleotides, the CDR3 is TGTGCCAGCCACGACAGGGAGAGTGGCTACACCTTC. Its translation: CASHDRESGYTF.

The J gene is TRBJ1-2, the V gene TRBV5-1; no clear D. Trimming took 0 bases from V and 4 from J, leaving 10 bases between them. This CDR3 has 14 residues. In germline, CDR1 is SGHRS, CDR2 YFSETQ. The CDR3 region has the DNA TGCGCCAGCAGCTTGGGACTGGCGGGCTATGGCTACACCTTC. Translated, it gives CASSLGLAGYGYTF.

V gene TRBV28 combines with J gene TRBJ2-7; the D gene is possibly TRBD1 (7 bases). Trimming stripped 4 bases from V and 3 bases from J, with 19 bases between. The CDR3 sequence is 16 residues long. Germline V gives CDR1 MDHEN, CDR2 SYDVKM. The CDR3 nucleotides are TGTGCCAGCAGTTCAGGGGGGACAGCCAACTACTACGAGCAGTACTTC. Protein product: CASSSGGTANYYEQYF.

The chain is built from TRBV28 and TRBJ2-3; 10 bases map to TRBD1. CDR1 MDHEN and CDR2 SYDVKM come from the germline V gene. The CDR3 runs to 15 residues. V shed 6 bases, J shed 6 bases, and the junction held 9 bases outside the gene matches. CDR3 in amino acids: CASSPPGQGSDTQYF. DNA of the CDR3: TGTGCCAGCAGCCCACCGGGACAGGGGAGCGATACGCAGTATTTT.

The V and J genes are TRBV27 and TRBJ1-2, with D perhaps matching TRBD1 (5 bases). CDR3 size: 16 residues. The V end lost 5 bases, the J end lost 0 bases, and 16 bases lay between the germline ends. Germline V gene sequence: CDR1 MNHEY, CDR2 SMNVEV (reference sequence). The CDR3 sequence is CASSIHWGLSNYGYTF. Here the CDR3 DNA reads TGTGCCAGCAGTATACATTGGGGCCTCTCTAACTATGGCTACACCTTC.